Sequencing of this T cell receptor (beta chain) was carried out in a study of liver allograft versus peripheral blood T cells. Study overall: Comparative analysis was performed on T cell receptor repertoires from transplanted livers and from recipients' peripheral blood. Study results and limitations: It was reported that the T cell receptor repertoires found inside liver allografts differed from those that were detected in peripheral blood.

Each CDR3 protein gets one entry after TCRdb re-called the reads with MiXCR. The table includes under 15,000 distinct CDR3 sequences, approximately 30% detected once. The germline CDR1 and CDR2 sequences are SEHNR and FQNEAQ (reference sequence). This CDR3 is built from 12 residues. V was shortened by 5 bases and J by 7 bases, with 6 bases between the two germline ends. This clonotype was detected only a few times. Its antigen is undetermined. This sequence joins TRBV7-9 and TRBJ1-6; D not resolved. This TCR came from a human patient who had a liver transplant. T cells may partly derive from the graft donor. The CDR3 DNA is TGTGCCAGCAGCCTCCCAAATTCACCCCTCCACTTT. As protein: CASSLPNSPLHF.